The source of this T cell receptor (beta chain) is a study of blood T cell repertoires in COVID-19. Looked up from germline, CDR1 is SGHAT and CDR2 is FQNNGV. The CDR3 has 17 amino acids. The V segment lost 0 bases and the J segment 4 bases; nucleotides outside the gene matches: 10. The table came from immunoSEQ multiplex PCR; TCRdb's copy has only in-frame clones and leaves some out. The data show some 300,000 clones, approximately 91% seen once. Those who participated ranged in age from roughly 18 to 90 years and resided in about two dozen US areas. Material for sequencing was PBMCs or T cells enriched from blood (not recorded which). V is TRBV11-2 and J is TRBJ2-7; TRBD2 agrees at 9 bases. This receptor was taken from a woman in her forties who had recovered from COVID-19. The CDR3 DNA reads as TGTGCCAGCAGCTTAGAACCCGGGTTAGCGGGAGTTTACGAGCAGTACTTC. Translated, it gives CASSLEPGLAGVYEQYF.